This TCR beta chain was recorded in a study of blood T cells in healthy people across ages. Study conclusions and caveats: Donors of long life had a larger count of naive CD4+ cells and greater diversity than aged donors. Estimates based on one million T cells were treated as lower bounds. Without sorted subsets, naive and antigen-experienced compartments could not be conclusively compared.

This CDR3 region has 17 residues. The germline V and J ends were trimmed by 8 bases and 0 bases, with 22 bases remaining between them. This clonotype was seen a handful of times. Its antigen is undetermined. It was with a sample-barcoded 5' primer and a J-beta primer mix that a second PCR of roughly 6 to 12 cycles was run. Every molecule of cDNA carried a tag from a template-switch adaptor with 12 random nucleotides. One entry per CDR3 protein, called by TCRdb with MiXCR from the 5' RACE reads. The profile shows 1.5 million to 2 million distinct CDR3 sequences, 28% of them singletons. The rearrangement joins TRBV12-3 or TRBV12-4 to TRBJ1-1; tentatively, D is TRBD1 (5 bases). Source material: blood. The clonotype was recovered from a woman aged 25 to 39 in good health. CDR3 residues: CASFRQGSGRVNTEAFF. CDR3 nucleotides: TGTGCCAGCTTTCGACAAGGTTCGGGCAGGGTGAACACTGAAGCTTTCTTT.